Below, one TCR beta chain is given with its context. The target antigen is unknown. TCRdb reprocessed the RT-PCR reads with MiXCR, giving one entry per CDR3 protein. Among about 800,000 distinct CDR3 sequences, 20% to 25% were seen once, and the ten largest hold 9.5% to 13%. J was trimmed by 12 bases and V by 1 base; bases with no gene match: 8. This CDR3 contains 14 residues. The sample comes from a study of response to subunit inactivated influenza vaccine. General study findings and limits: Authors suggested seasonal influenza vaccinations each recruit few new T cells.

The chain couples TRBV12-3 or TRBV12-4 to TRBJ2-1, with 8 bases matching TRBD1. This TCR was recovered from a man aged 45-65 years who received an inactivated influenza vaccine. The sequencing used PBMCs from blood, collected 5 days after vaccination. The CDR3 sequence is CASSLGGAGTGQFF. For the CDR3, the DNA is TGTGCCAGCAGTTTAGGGGGAGCCGGGACAGGGCAGTTCTTC.